Presented here are 6 T cell receptor beta chains from one specimen sequenced in a study of T cell responses to AZD1222 COVID-19 vaccine. Some clones are missing from TCRdb's copy, which holds only in-frame ones; the method was immunoSEQ multiplex PCR. The sample carries about 140,000 clones, roughly 90% recorded once. This sample comprised peripheral blood, obtained on day 0 of AZD1222 vaccination. These receptors came from an adult in good health.

The CDR3 reads CASSPMGGRTDTQYF. CDR3 bases: TGTGCCAGCAGTCCTATGGGGGGCCGCACAGATACGCAGTATTTT. The V call is TRBV2, the J call TRBJ2-3, with D perhaps being TRBD1 or TRBD2 (6 bases each). The CDR3 loop spans 15 amino acids. The V gene's germline CDR1 is SNHLY and CDR2 FYNNEI. V was pared by 5 bases and J by 1 base, with 13 bases between.

V gene TRBV28 combines with J gene TRBJ2-7; 10 nucleotides line up with TRBD1. The CDR3 sequence is 16 residues long. CDR1 is MDHEN and CDR2 is SYDVKM in the germline V gene. The V and J ends lost 1 base and 1 base, in that order; junction bases with no gene match: 4. As DNA, the CDR3 is TGTGCCAGCAGTTTATTAGGGACAGGGGCATCCTACGAGCAGTACTTC. Translated, it gives CASSLLGTGASYEQYF.

This clone was observed once. V usage is TRBV1 and J usage is TRBJ2-2. TRBV1 is a listed pseudogene. The CDR3 is 16 amino acids. The CDR3 here is CTSSQKIYRYTGELFF. The CDR3 region has the DNA TGCACCAGCAGCCAAAAGATTTATAGGTACACCGGGGAGCTGTTTTTT.

The rearrangement uses TRBV7-6 and TRBJ2-7, with D possibly TRBD1 on 5 matching bases. Trimming pared 1 base from V and 2 bases from J, leaving 15 bases between. The CDR3 has 16 amino acids. Germline assignment: CDR1 SGHVS and CDR2 FNYEAQ. The CDR3 nucleotides read TGTGCCAGCAGCTTAGAGCGTGCCTCAGGGACCTACGAGCAGTACTTC. This codes for CASSLERASGTYEQYF.

This sequence joins TRBV7-2 and TRBJ2-3; TRBD1 or TRBD2 may be the D gene (5 bases each). V lost 5 bases to trimming and J lost 2 bases, with 23 bases between them. The germline CDR1 and CDR2 sequences are SGHTA and FQGNSA. The CDR3 is 18 amino acids. Here the CDR3 reads CASSAVGVRQTFTDTQYF. CDR3 in DNA: TGTGCCAGCAGCGCCGTGGGGGTGCGTCAAACCTTCACAGATACGCAGTATTTT.

V usage is TRBV12-5 and J usage is TRBJ1-1; D is ambiguous. This CDR3 is built from 14 residues. The V gene lost 1 base and the J gene lost 1 base, with 7 bases spanning the gap. CDR1 and CDR2 from the germline V gene are LGHNT and FRNRAP. CDR3 region: CASGLGTENTEAFF. The CDR3 DNA is TGTGCTAGTGGTTTGGGTACAGAGAACACTGAAGCTTTCTTT.